This T cell receptor (beta chain) is drawn from a study of T cell changes during pregnancy in multiple sclerosis. Assay used: immunoSEQ multiplex PCR; TCRdb lists only in-frame clones, some missing. The data hold tens of thousands of clones, with 80% to 90% observed a single time. V lost 7 bases and J 0 bases, leaving 7 bases between the germline ends. The germline CDR1 and CDR2 sequences are MDHEN and SYDVKM. This CDR3 is built from 14 residues. This clone appeared a single time. The material was peripheral blood, obtained in the first trimester of pregnancy. The rearrangement joins TRBV28 to TRBJ1-6; D is ambiguous. This sequence was found in a female donor in good health, enrolled as a control in a pregnancy study. CDR3 sequence reads: CASTPVSYNSPLHF. CDR3 DNA sequence: TGTGCCAGCACCCCGGTCTCCTATAATTCACCCCTCCACTTT.